This T cell receptor (beta chain) appears in the sequencing data of a study of T cell changes during pregnancy in multiple sclerosis. The protocol was immunoSEQ multiplex PCR, while the TCRdb copy is restricted to in-frame clones and leaves out a portion. The table lists 29,000 or so clones, roughly 90% of them singletons. CDR3 length: 13 residues. V lost 3 bases to trimming and J lost 4 bases; unmatched junction nucleotides: 5. Germline CDR1 and CDR2: SQVTM and ANQGSEA. The source of this sequence is a female donor with multiple sclerosis, enrolled in a pregnancy study. The chain combines TRBV29-1 with TRBJ2-7; 8 positions agree with TRBD2. The sample consisted of CD8+ T cells from peripheral blood mononuclear cells, taken after pregnancy. As DNA, the CDR3 is TGCAGCGTTGAGGACGGGGGGGTTTACGAGCAGTACTTC. It translates to CSVEDGGVYEQYF.